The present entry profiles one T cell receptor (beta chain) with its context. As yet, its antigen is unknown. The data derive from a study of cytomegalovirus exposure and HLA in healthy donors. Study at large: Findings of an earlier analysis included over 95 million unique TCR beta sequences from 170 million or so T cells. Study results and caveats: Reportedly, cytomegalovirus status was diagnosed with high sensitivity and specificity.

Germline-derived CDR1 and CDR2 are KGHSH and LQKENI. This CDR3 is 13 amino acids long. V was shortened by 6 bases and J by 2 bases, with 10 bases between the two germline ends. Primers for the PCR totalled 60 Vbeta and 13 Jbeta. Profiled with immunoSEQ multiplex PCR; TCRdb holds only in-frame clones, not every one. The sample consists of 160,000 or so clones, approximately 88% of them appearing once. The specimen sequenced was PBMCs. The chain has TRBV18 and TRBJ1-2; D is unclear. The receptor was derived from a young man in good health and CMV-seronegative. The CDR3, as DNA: TGTGCCAGCTCCGTAGATTTCAACTATGGCTACACCTTC. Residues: CASSVDFNYGYTF.